The 30 T cell receptor beta chains listed next were all sequenced from one sample in a study of cytomegalovirus exposure and HLA in healthy donors. 60 Vbeta and 13 Jbeta primers were used in PCR. Sequencing used immunoSEQ multiplex PCR; TCRdb keeps in-frame clones, though not all of them. Here the sample spans around 140,000 clones, roughly 86% being singletons. The specimen was PBMCs. The receptors stem from a man aged 18-30 years in good health and CMV-seropositive.

The rearrangement uses TRBV6-6 and TRBJ2-7, with a possible D match to TRBD1 (6 bases). This CDR3 spans 14 amino acids. CDR1 and CDR2 from the germline V gene are MNHNY and SVGAGI (reference sequence). The ends were cut back, 2 bases at V and 0 bases at J, with 8 bases in the middle. The CDR3 DNA reads as TGTGCCAGCAGTTACGGACAGAGCTCCTACGAGCAGTACTTC. This codes for CASSYGQSSYEQYF.

This clone was seen only once. J is TRBJ1-5 and V is TRBV6-6, with D possibly TRBD1 on 6 matching bases. From germline, CDR1 is MNHNY and CDR2 SVGAGI (reference sequence). The CDR3 contains 13 residues. Trimming removed 5 bases at V and 8 bases at J, with 13 bases between. The CDR3 DNA follows: TGTGCCAGCAGTATCAGGGGTTCTGAGCCCCAGCATTTT. Translation: CASSIRGSEPQHF.

This clone showed up just a few times. The chain carries TRBV11-1 and TRBJ1-1; D ambiguous. Trimming pared 5 bases from V and 7 bases from J, leaving 11 bases between. CDR3 size: 12 residues. CDR1 and CDR2 from the germline V gene are SGHAT and FQDESV (reference sequence). CDR3: CASSPGGIEAFF. The CDR3 DNA reads TGTGCCAGCAGCCCCGGAGGGATTGAAGCTTTCTTT.

The chain couples TRBV11-2 to TRBJ1-2; 8 nucleotides match TRBD1. V lost 5 bases, J lost 4 bases, and 6 bases stayed unmatched. CDR1 and CDR2 (germline): SGHAT, FQNNGV. The CDR3 has 14 residues. CDR3 nucleotides: TGTGCCAGCAGCCCTTCCGGACAGGGCTATGGCTACACCTTC. This codes for CASSPSGQGYGYTF.

The gene calls are TRBV10-2 and TRBJ1-1; D not certain. This CDR3 comprises 14 residues. Trimming pared 6 bases from V and 1 base from J, leaving 12 bases between. The V gene's germline CDR1 is WSHSY and CDR2 SAAADI. CDR3: CASSAAGPNTEAFF. In DNA, the CDR3 is TGCGCCAGCAGCGCTGCGGGCCCGAACACTGAAGCTTTCTTT.

The chain uses TRBV9 and TRBJ2-7, with a weak D call TRBD1 (5 bases). Between the trimmed V and J ends, which lost 0 bases and 2 bases, there was a span of 9 bases. CDR3 length equals 14 residues. The germline gives CDR1 SGDLS, CDR2 YYNGEE. The CDR3 spells CASSVGGSTYEQYF. The CDR3 DNA reads TGTGCCAGCAGCGTAGGGGGCAGCACCTACGAGCAGTACTTC.

The V call is TRBV5-3, the J call TRBJ1-2; 10 nucleotides agree with TRBD1. Being an ORF, TRBV5-3 has a function that is uncertain. CDR3 length: 15 residues. J gave up 3 bases and V 4 bases, and 6 bases lay outside the gene matches. The CDR3, as DNA: TGTGCCAGAAGCCAAGGGACAGGGGAACACTATGGCTACACCTTC. Its protein product is CARSQGTGEHYGYTF.

The chain recombines TRBV10-2 with TRBJ2-7, with D perhaps TRBD1 (8 bases). The CDR3 runs to 14 residues. The germline V and J ends were trimmed by 4 bases and 2 bases, with 12 bases remaining between them. Germline lookup yields CDR1 WSHSY and CDR2 SAAADI. Written as DNA, the CDR3 is TGCGCCAGCAGTGCACAGGGGGGGGCCTACGAGCAGTACTTC. Its translation: CASSAQGGAYEQYF.

V gene TRBV27 combines with J gene TRBJ2-5; possibly TRBD1 for D (5 bases). Germline CDR1 and CDR2: MNHEY and SMNVEV (reference sequence). CDR3 size: 15 residues. Between the trimmed V and J ends, which lost 3 bases and 5 bases, there was a span of 16 bases. The CDR3 protein is CASSFESAGRETQYF. The CDR3 coding sequence is TGTGCCAGCAGTTTTGAGTCGGCAGGGCGCGAGACCCAGTACTTC.

The V gene is TRBV5-4, the J gene TRBJ1-2; no firm D call. V was trimmed by 4 bases and J by 2 bases, leaving 6 bases between them. The CDR3 is 12 residues long. Germline CDR1 and CDR2: SGHNT and YYREEE (reference sequence). This chain's CDR3 is CASSPQNYGYTF. The CDR3 DNA sequence: TGTGCCAGCAGCCCGCAGAACTATGGCTACACCTTC.

The chain employs TRBV2 and TRBJ2-5, with TRBD1 matching over 8 bases. Unmatched junction bases numbered 5, after V lost 6 bases and J lost 5 bases. The CDR3 runs to 13 residues. The germline V gene has CDR1 SNHLY and CDR2 FYNNEI. CDR3 bases: TGTGCCAGCAGCCTGACAGGGGTCGAGACCCAGTACTTC. Translating gives CASSLTGVETQYF.

J is TRBJ2-7 and V is TRBV29-1; D not resolved. The CDR3 extends over 14 amino acids. Germline V CDR1 and CDR2: SQVTM, ANQGSEA. V was trimmed by 5 bases and J by 0 bases, leaving 14 bases between them. CDR3 region: CSVKVEVSSYEQYF. Here the CDR3 DNA reads TGCAGCGTTAAGGTTGAGGTTTCCTCCTACGAGCAGTACTTC.

The J gene is TRBJ2-7, the V gene TRBV15, with a possible D match to TRBD1 (5 bases). Per germline, CDR1 LNHNV and CDR2 YYDKDF (reference sequence). The CDR3 extends over 13 amino acids. V lost 4 bases and J lost 6, with 13 bases in between. CDR3 nucleotide sequence: TGTGCCACCAGCACCTCCAGGGCCCTCGAGCAGTACTTC. Its translation is CATSTSRALEQYF.

This rearrangement joins TRBV7-9 to TRBJ2-1, with TRBD2 identical over 9 bases. V lost 5 bases, J lost 4 bases, and 9 bases stayed unmatched. CDR3 size: 16 residues. Germline CDR1 reads SEHNR; CDR2 reads FQNEAQ (reference sequence). The CDR3 is CASSPTSGPPYNEQFF. The CDR3 DNA reads as TGTGCCAGCAGCCCTACTAGCGGGCCCCCTTACAATGAGCAGTTCTTC.

The V gene is TRBV9, the J gene TRBJ2-3; 10 nucleotides line up with TRBD2. The V gene end was trimmed by 2 bases and the J gene end by 2 bases; junction bases not matched to a gene: 11. This CDR3 spans 18 amino acids. Germline CDR1 SGDLS, CDR2 YYNGEE. The CDR3 reads CASSVVAGGVPHTDTQYF. In nucleotides, the CDR3 is TGTGCCAGCAGCGTCGTAGCGGGAGGCGTCCCCCACACAGATACGCAGTATTTT.

This chain links TRBV11-2 with TRBJ1-3; D not resolved. The germline V and J ends were trimmed by 4 bases and 4 bases, with 8 bases remaining between them. This CDR3 contains 13 residues. The germline CDR1 and CDR2 sequences are SGHAT and FQNNGV. The CDR3 coding sequence is TGTGCCAGCAGCTCCCCAGTAGGAAACACCATATATTTT. It is translated as CASSSPVGNTIYF.

The rearrangement uses TRBV7-9 and TRBJ2-7; D may be TRBD2 (5 bases). CDR1 and CDR2 from the germline V gene are SEHNR and FQNEAQ (reference sequence). V lost 7 bases and J 5 bases, leaving 15 bases between the germline ends. The CDR3 contains 13 residues. Here the CDR3 reads CASKPSGSDEQYF. DNA for the CDR3: TGTGCCAGCAAACCGTCGGGGTCGGACGAGCAGTACTTC.

The gene calls are TRBV28 and TRBJ2-5; 7 bases fit TRBD1. Germline V lookup: CDR1 MDHEN, CDR2 SYDVKM. The CDR3 extends over 14 amino acids. V was pared by 7 bases and J by 4 bases, with 9 bases of the junction left unmatched. The CDR3 is CASTTDRETETQYF. CDR3 bases: TGTGCCAGCACCACCGACAGGGAGACAGAGACCCAGTACTTC.

The chain joins TRBV30 to TRBJ2-3; TRBD2 is a possible D gene (5 bases). This CDR3 region has 11 residues. The V gene's germline CDR1 is GTSNPN and CDR2 SVGIG (reference sequence). Trimming took off 4 bases at V and 7 bases at J, with 9 bases between the two ends. Here the CDR3 DNA reads TGTGCCTGGAATTCGGGAAATACGCAGTATTTT. Protein sequence: CAWNSGNTQYF. Full variable domain (remainder filled in from reference TRBV30 and TRBJ2-3): SQTIHQWPATLVQPVGSPLSLECTVEGTSNPNLYWYRQAAGRGLQLLFYSVGIGQISSEVPQNLSASRPQDRQFILSSKKLLLSDSGFYLCAWNSGNTQYFGPGTRLTVL.

This chain uses TRBV29-1 with TRBJ2-5; D is possibly TRBD1 (6 bases). With the DNA end fitting TRBJ2-7 better, the J assignment may be wrong. The CDR3 runs 14 residues. Germline V gene lookup returns CDR1 SQVTM and CDR2 ANQGSEA. CDR3 sequence reads: CSVEDRGNSYEQYF. CDR3 DNA sequence: TGCAGCGTTGAAGACAGGGGCAACTCCTACGAGCAGTACTTC.

The V gene is TRBV18, the J gene TRBJ2-7, with 8 bases that match TRBD1. The CDR3 has 15 amino acids. Germline CDR1 is KGHSH and CDR2 is LQKENI. J gave up 3 bases and V 0 bases, and 4 bases lay outside the gene matches. CDR3 sequence reads: CASSPPRQGSYEQYF. CDR3 nucleotide sequence: TGTGCCAGCTCACCACCACGACAGGGGAGCTACGAGCAGTACTTC.

This clone was observed a few times. The rearrangement joins TRBV11-2 to TRBJ2-3, with TRBD2 matching over 14 bases. Germline loops: CDR1 SGHAT, CDR2 FQNNGV. The trim removed 4 bases at V and 6 bases at J, leaving 9 bases unmatched. This CDR3 is 17 amino acids long. CDR3 bases: TGTGCCAGCAGCTCCCAAGAGACTAGCGGGAGGGAGGATACGCAGTATTTT. Its protein product is CASSSQETSGREDTQYF.

The V and J genes are TRBV11-2 and TRBJ2-7, with D perhaps matching TRBD1 (5 bases). This CDR3 contains 13 residues. Germline-derived CDR1 and CDR2 are SGHAT and FQNNGV. V dropped 2 bases and J dropped 7 bases, with 12 bases sitting between them. The CDR3 loop is CASSLMAGWEQYF. CDR3 sequence (DNA): TGTGCCAGCAGCTTAATGGCAGGGTGGGAGCAGTACTTC.

This sequence joins TRBV7-6 and TRBJ2-7; weak D call: TRBD1 (5 bases). The V gene's germline CDR1 is SGHVS and CDR2 FNYEAQ. Between the trimmed V and J ends, which lost 3 bases and 6 bases, there was a span of 15 bases. This CDR3 comprises 14 residues. The CDR3 region has the DNA TGTGCCAGCAGCTTGGAGCGCAGGGTTGGCGAGCAGTACTTC. Amino acids: CASSLERRVGEQYF.

J is TRBJ1-2 and V is TRBV6-1, with 10 bases matching TRBD1. V lost 6 bases and J lost 2; bases outside the gene matches: 12. The CDR3 runs 17 residues. From germline, CDR1 is MNHNS and CDR2 SASEGT. CDR3 DNA: TGTGCCAGCAGCGAAACCGACAGGGGGCTATCGAACTATGGCTACACCTTC. Its protein product is CASSETDRGLSNYGYTF.

The rearrangement links TRBV29-1 to TRBJ1-1; D uncertain. From germline, CDR1 is SQVTM and CDR2 ANQGSEA. V shed 4 bases and J shed 4 bases, with 7 bases lying between them. The CDR3 has 11 amino acids. The CDR3 DNA reads TGCAGCGTTGGCGATGGCACTGAAGCTTTCTTT. Translation: CSVGDGTEAFF.

The V and J genes are TRBV10-1 and TRBJ2-7; possible D gene TRBD2, 5 bases. Germline CDR1 is WNHNN and CDR2 is SYGVQD (reference sequence). This CDR3 region has 13 residues. V was shortened by 4 bases and J by 6 bases, with 13 bases between the two germline ends. DNA for the CDR3: TGCGCCAGCAGTGTAAGAGGGTATGGCGAGCAGTACTTC. As protein: CASSVRGYGEQYF.

A few counts support this clone. The chain combines TRBV7-9 with TRBJ2-2; no clear D. Germline-derived CDR1 and CDR2 are SEHNR and FQNEAQ (reference sequence). The CDR3 is made up of 14 amino acids. The germline V and J ends were trimmed by 6 bases and 1 base, with 9 bases remaining between them. CDR3: CASSLSENTGELFF. CDR3 nucleotide sequence: TGTGCCAGCAGTCTATCCGAGAACACCGGGGAGCTGTTTTTT.

The CDR3 DNA is TGCGCCAGCAGCATTCTCGGGGCGGGGGTCACCGGGGAGCTGTTTTTT. Amino acid sequence: CASSILGAGVTGELFF. The chain couples TRBV5-1 to TRBJ2-2; 7 positions match TRBD2. V trimming: 4 bases; J trimming: 4 bases; junction bases outside the gene matches: 10. The CDR3 loop spans 16 amino acids. CDR1 and CDR2 from the germline V gene are SGHRS and YFSETQ.

The chain combines TRBV27 with TRBJ1-4; D is uncertain. V gave up 3 bases and J gave up 0 bases, with 8 bases separating them. This CDR3 region has 15 residues. Per the germline V gene, CDR1 is MNHEY and CDR2 is SMNVEV (reference sequence). The CDR3 sequence: CASSLAAATNEKLFF. In DNA form, the CDR3 reads TGTGCCAGCAGTTTGGCGGCTGCAACTAATGAAAAACTGTTTTTT.